This T cell receptor (beta chain) was sequenced during a study of blood T cell repertoires in COVID-19. Study details: Sources were T cells, B-cell-depleted T cells, or PBMCs; the material itself was cDNA or gDNA.

Original processing notes: Reference gene primer amplification gave estimated nucleated cell counts. Libraries were prepared by immunoSEQ multiplex PCR; TCRdb keeps only in-frame clonotypes and omits some of them. Clone size and V and J calls were adopted from that table, with D and trimming inferred from the DNA. Among some 390,000 clones, around 87% were seen once, and the ten largest hold about 2%. This clone appeared once. Seattle cases were enrolled at active infection and followed longitudinally. Input material: peripheral blood. This TCR derives from a woman aged 55-70 years with COVID-19, enrolled during active disease.

In DNA, the CDR3 is TGTGCCAGCAGCCAAGCCGGAGCCAGTGCTTTCTTT. Protein sequence: CASSQAGASAFF. The chain recombines TRBV3-1 (or the pseudogene TRBV3-2) with TRBJ1-1; D uncertain. The length of the CDR3 is 12 residues. Germline values: CDR1 LGHDT, CDR2 YNNKEL (reference sequence). Trimming shortened V by 1 base and J by 11 bases, and 11 bases separated the two germline ends.